The present entry profiles one TCR beta chain with its context. With V trimmed by 4 bases and J by 6 bases, 8 bases remained unmatched. The germline gives CDR1 SQVTM, CDR2 ANQGSEA. CDR3 length: 14 amino acids. This sample was taken from a study of blood T cell repertoires in COVID-19. This table comes from immunoSEQ multiplex PCR, and its TCRdb copy is limited to in-frame clones, with some not included. The sample shows 180,000 or so clones, 85% to 90% of them seen only once. This TCR derives from a woman in her 30s with active or convalescent COVID-19. This chain links TRBV29-1 with TRBJ1-5, with 8 bases that match TRBD1. Sample: peripheral blood. CDR3 DNA sequence: TGCAGCGTTGCCCCGACAGGGGCGGGTCAGCCCCAGCATTTT. Translating gives CSVAPTGAGQPQHF.